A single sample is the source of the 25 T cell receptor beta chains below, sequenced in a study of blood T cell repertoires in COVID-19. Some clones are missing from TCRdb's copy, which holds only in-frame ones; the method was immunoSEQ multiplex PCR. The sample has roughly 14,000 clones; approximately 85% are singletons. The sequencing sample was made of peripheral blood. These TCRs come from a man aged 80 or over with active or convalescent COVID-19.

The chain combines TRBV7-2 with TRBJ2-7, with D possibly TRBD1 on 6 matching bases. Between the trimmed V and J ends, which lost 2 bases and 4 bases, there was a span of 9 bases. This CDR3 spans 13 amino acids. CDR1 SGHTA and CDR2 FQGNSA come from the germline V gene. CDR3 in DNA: TGTGCCAGCAGCTTAACTAGGGGGTACGAGCAGTACTTC. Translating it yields CASSLTRGYEQYF. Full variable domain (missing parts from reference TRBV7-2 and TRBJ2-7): GAGVSQSPSNKVTEKGKDVELRCDPISGHTALYWYRQSLGQGLEFLIYFQGNSAPDKSGLPSDRFSAERTGGSVSTLTIQRTQQEDSAVYLCASSLTRGYEQYFGPGTRLTVT.

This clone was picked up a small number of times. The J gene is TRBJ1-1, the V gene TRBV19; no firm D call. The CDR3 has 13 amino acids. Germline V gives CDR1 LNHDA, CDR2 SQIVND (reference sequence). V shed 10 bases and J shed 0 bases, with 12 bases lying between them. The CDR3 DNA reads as TGTGCCACCAAGACTAATGTGAACACTGAAGCTTTCTTT. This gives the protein CATKTNVNTEAFF.

The chain's CDR3 is CASKTAGLTTNEKLFF. The CDR3 nucleotides are TGCGCCAGCAAGACCGCAGGCCTCACAACTAATGAAAAACTGTTTTTT. This rearrangement joins TRBV4-1 to TRBJ1-4; no definite D call. Germline values: CDR1 MGHRA, CDR2 YSYEKL. There are 16 residues in the CDR3. V lost 7 bases, J lost 0 bases, and 15 bases lay in between.

This CDR3 reads CASTAGGLDRGTYEQYF. The CDR3 DNA reads TGCGCCAGCACCGCAGGGGGATTGGACAGGGGCACCTACGAGCAGTACTTC. The rearrangement uses TRBV5-1 and TRBJ2-7; TRBD1 aligns across 9 bases. This CDR3 spans 17 amino acids. V was clipped by 6 bases and J by 2 bases; unmatched bases: 15. Germline CDR1 is SGHRS and CDR2 is YFSETQ.

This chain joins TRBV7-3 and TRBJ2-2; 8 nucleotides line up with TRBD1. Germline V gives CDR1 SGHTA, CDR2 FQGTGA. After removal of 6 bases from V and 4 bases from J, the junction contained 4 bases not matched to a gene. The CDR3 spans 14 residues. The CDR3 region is CASSQGAGTGELFF. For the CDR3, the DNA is TGTGCCAGCAGTCAGGGGGCTGGCACCGGGGAGCTGTTTTTT.

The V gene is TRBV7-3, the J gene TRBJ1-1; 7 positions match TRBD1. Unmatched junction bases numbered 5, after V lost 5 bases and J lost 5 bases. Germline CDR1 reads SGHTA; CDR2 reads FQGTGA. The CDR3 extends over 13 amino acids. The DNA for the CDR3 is TGTGCCAGCAGCACACAACAGGGGACTGAAGCTTTCTTT. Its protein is CASSTQQGTEAFF. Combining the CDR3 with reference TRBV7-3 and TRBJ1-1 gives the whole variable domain GAGVSQTPSNKVTEKGKYVELRCDPISGHTALYWYRQSLGQGPEFLIYFQGTGAADDSGLPNDRFFAVRPEGSVSTLKIQRTERGDSAVYLCASSTQQGTEAFFGQGTRLTVV.

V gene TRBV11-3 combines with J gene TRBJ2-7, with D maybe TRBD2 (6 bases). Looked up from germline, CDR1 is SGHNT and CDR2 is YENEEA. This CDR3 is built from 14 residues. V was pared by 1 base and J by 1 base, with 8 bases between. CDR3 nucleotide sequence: TGTGCCAGCAGCTTAGGGCGGGGATCCTACGAGCAGTACTTC. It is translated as CASSLGRGSYEQYF.

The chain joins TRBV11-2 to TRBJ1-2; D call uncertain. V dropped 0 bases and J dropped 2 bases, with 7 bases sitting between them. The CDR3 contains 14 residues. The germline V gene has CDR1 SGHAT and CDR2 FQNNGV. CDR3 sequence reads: CASSLDLGNYGYTF. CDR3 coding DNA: TGTGCCAGCAGCTTAGATTTGGGCAACTATGGCTACACCTTC.

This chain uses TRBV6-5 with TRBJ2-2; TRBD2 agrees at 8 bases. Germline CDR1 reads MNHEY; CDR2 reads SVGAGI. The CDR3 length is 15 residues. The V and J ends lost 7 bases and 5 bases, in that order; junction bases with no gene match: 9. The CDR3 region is CASTFTGGPTGELFF. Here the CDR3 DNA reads TGTGCCAGCACTTTTACGGGGGGGCCGACCGGGGAGCTGTTTTTT.

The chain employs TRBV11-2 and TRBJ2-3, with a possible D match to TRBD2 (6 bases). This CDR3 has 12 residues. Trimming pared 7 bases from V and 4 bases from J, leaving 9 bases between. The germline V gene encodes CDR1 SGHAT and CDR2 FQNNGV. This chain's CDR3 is CASTPGADTQYF. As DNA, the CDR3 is TGTGCCAGCACCCCGGGGGCAGATACGCAGTATTTT. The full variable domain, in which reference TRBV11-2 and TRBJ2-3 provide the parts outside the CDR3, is EAGVAQSPRYKIIEKRQSVAFWCNPISGHATLYWYQQILGQGPKLLIQFQNNGVVDDSQLPKDRFSAERLKGVDSTLKIQPAKLEDSAVYLCASTPGADTQYFGPGTRLTVL.

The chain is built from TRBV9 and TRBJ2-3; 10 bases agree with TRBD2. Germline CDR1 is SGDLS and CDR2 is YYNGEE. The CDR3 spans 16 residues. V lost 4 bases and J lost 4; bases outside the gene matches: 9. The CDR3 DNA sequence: TGTGCCAGCAGCCCTCGTGGAGCGGGGGGGGCAGATACGCAGTATTTT. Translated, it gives CASSPRGAGGADTQYF. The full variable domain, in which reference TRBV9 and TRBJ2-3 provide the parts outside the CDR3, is DSGVTQTPKHLITATGQRVTLRCSPRSGDLSVYWYQQSLDQGLQFLIQYYNGEERAKGNILERFSAQQFPDLHSELNLSSLELGDSALYFCASSPRGAGGADTQYFGPGTRLTVL.

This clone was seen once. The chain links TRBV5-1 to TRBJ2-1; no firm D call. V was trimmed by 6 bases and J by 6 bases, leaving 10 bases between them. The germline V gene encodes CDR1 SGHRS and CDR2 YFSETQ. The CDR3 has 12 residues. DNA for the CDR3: TGCGCCAGCACCAACGGTGTCAATGAGCAGTTCTTC. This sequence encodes CASTNGVNEQFF.

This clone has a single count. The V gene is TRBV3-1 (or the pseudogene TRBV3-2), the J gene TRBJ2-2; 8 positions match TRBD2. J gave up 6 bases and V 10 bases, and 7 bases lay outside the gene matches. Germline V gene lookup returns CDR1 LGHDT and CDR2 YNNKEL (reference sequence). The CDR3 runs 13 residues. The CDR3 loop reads CATTGGASGELFF. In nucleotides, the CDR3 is TGTGCCACAACCGGGGGGGCCTCCGGGGAGCTGTTTTTT.

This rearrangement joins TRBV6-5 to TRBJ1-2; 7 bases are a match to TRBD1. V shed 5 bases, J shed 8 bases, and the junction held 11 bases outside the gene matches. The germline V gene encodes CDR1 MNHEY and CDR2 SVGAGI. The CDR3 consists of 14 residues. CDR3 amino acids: CASSPPDRVRGYTF. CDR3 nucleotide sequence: TGTGCCAGCAGTCCGCCCGACAGGGTACGCGGCTACACCTTC.

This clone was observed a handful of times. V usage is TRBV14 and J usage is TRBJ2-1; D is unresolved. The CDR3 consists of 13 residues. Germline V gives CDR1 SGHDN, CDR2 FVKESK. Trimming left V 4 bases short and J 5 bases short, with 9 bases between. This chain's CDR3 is CASSLTPDNEQFF. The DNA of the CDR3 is TGTGCCAGCAGCCTAACTCCTGACAATGAGCAGTTCTTC.

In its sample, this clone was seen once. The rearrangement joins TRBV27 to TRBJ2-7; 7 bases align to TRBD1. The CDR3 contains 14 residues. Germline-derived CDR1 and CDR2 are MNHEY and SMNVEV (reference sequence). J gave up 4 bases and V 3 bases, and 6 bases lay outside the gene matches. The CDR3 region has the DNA TGTGCCAGCAGTTTTGTCAGGGGGAAATACGAGCAGTACTTC. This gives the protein CASSFVRGKYEQYF.

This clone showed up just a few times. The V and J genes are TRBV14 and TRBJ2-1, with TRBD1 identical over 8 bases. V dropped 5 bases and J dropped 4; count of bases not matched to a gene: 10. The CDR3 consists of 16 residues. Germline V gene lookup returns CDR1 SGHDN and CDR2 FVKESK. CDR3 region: CASSKRQGRGYNEQFF. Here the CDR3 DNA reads TGTGCCAGCAGCAAACGACAGGGGCGGGGATACAATGAGCAGTTCTTC. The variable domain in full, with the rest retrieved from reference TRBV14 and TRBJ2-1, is EAGVTQFPSHSVIEKGQTVTLRCDPISGHDNLYWYRRVMGKEIKFLLHFVKESKQDESGMPNNRFLAERTGGTYSTLKVQPAELEDSGVYFCASSKRQGRGYNEQFFGPGTRLTVL.

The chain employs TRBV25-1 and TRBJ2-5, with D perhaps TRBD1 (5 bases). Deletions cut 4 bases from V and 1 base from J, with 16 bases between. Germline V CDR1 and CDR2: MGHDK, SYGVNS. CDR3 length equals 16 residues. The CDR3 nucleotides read TGTGCCAGCAGTGCCCTAGGGGCAGGGATCCAAGAGACCCAGTACTTC. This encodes CASSALGAGIQETQYF. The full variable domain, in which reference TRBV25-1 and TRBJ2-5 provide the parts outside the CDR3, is EADIYQTPRYLVIGTGKKITLECSQTMGHDKMYWYQQDPGMELHLIHYSYGVNSTEKGDLSSESTVSRIRTEHFPLTLESARPSHTSQYLCASSALGAGIQETQYFGPGTRLLVL.

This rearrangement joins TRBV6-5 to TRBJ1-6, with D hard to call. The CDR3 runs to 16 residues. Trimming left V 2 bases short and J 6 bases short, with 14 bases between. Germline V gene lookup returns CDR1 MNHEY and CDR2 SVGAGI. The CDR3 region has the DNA TGTGCCAGCAGTTACGGCCCGGAGAGGTTTAATTCACCCCTCCACTTT. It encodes CASSYGPERFNSPLHF.

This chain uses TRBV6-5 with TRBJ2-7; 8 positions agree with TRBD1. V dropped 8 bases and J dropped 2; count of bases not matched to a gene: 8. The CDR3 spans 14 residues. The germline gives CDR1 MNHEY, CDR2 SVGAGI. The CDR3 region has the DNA TGTGCCAGCTCGGCGGTACAGGGGGCCTACGAGCAGTACTTC. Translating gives CASSAVQGAYEQYF.

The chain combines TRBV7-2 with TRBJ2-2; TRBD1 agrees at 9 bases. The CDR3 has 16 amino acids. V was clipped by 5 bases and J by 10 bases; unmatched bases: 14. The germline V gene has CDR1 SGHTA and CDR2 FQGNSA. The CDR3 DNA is TGTGCCAGCAGCCCGGGAGTTGGGACAGGGACTCCGGAGCTGTTTTTT. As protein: CASSPGVGTGTPELFF.

The CDR3 DNA sequence: TGCGCCAGCAGCCCGGCTAGCGGGGGGTCGAGGGGCACAGATACGCAGTATTTT. It codes for CASSPASGGSRGTDTQYF. The chain combines TRBV5-1 with TRBJ2-3, with 11 bases fitting TRBD2. The CDR3 totals 18 residues. V was pared by 4 bases and J by 1 base, with 11 bases of the junction left unmatched. Germline V gene sequence: CDR1 SGHRS, CDR2 YFSETQ.

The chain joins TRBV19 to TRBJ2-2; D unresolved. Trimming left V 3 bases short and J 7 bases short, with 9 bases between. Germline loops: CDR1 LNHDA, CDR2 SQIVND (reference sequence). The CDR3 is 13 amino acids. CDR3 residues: CASSISSGGELFF. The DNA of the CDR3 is TGTGCCAGTAGTATCAGTTCGGGCGGGGAGCTGTTTTTT.

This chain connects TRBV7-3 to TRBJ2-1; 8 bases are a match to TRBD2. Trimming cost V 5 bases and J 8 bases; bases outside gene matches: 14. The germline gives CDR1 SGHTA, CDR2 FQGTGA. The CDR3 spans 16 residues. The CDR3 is CASSQLSGGLTYEQFF. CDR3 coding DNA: TGTGCCAGCAGCCAGCTGAGCGGGGGCCTAACATATGAGCAGTTCTTC.

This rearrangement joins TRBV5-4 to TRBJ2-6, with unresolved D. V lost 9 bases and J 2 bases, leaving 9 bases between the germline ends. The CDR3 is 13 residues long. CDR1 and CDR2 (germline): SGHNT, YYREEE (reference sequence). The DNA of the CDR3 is TGTGCCACCGTCCGTACTGGGGCCAACGTCCTGACTTTC. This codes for CATVRTGANVLTF.